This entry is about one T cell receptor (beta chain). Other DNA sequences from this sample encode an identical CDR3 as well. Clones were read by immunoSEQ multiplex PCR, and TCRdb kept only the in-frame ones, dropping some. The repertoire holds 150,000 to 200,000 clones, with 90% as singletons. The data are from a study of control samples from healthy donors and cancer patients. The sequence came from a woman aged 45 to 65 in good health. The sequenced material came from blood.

In DNA, the CDR3 is TGCAGCGTTGAACAACGTGGAGGGGGGGGGAATGAGCAGTTCTTC. Translating gives CSVEQRGGGGNEQFF. The chain links TRBV29-1 to TRBJ2-1, with D possibly being TRBD2 (7 bases). The CDR3 has 15 amino acids. CDR1 is SQVTM, CDR2 ANQGSEA, per germline. Trimming stripped 2 bases from V and 7 bases from J, with 18 bases between.